A selection of T cell receptor beta chains follows, all from one sample in a study of monozygotic twins with inflammatory bowel disease. TCRdb reprocessed the 5' RACE reads and keeps a single row for each CDR3 protein, giving no DNA. The sample features roughly 150,000 distinct CDR3 sequences, with approximately 2.5% in its top ten. The source material was blood. These receptors all stem from a human donor with ulcerative colitis or Crohn's disease, or a healthy co-twin of an affected twin (not recorded which). CDR3s include the opening cysteine and the closing phenylalanine or tryptophan.

J gene	V gene	CDR3 protein
TRBJ2-3	TRBV20-1	CSATTSGRVTSTDTQYF
TRBJ1-1	TRBV30	CAWRRIMGQGNTEAFF
TRBJ2-1	TRBV5-5	CASSLEGTSGGDEQFF
TRBJ1-4	TRBV28	CASTIQGAGKLFF
TRBJ1-1	TRBV7-2	CASSFSGTGGTEAFF
TRBJ1-2	TRBV7-9	CASSLIFQVYGYTF
TRBJ2-3	TRBV14	CASDPGGGRAGTTDTQYF
TRBJ2-1	TRBV5-4	CASSSRDSGYNEQFF
TRBJ2-6	TRBV7-2	CASSLVTGNSGANVLTF
TRBJ2-2	TRBV5-4	CASSLHPGQNTGELFF
TRBJ2-1	TRBV5-1	CASSRAGVPLNEQFF
TRBJ1-5	TRBV7-2	CASSLVGTYSNQPQHF
TRBJ2-7	TRBV6-6	CASSYGDFYEQYF
TRBJ1-4	TRBV28	CASSPERKRKGVNEKLFF
TRBJ1-2	TRBV29-1	CSVPVPGHFGYTF
TRBJ2-1	TRBV9	CASSVLTGSYNEQFF
TRBJ2-5	TRBV20-1	CSARGGAVGIQETQYF
TRBJ1-1	TRBV5-1	CASSLRTGGENTEAFF
TRBJ1-4	TRBV7-2	CASSFDRGRGEKLFF
TRBJ1-2	TRBV5-1	CASSFLRAYGYTF
TRBJ2-1	TRBV11-2	CASSLHLDRYNEQFF
TRBJ1-1	TRBV28	CASSSQGAHTEAFF
TRBJ2-1	TRBV29-1	CSVPKGSSKNEQFF
TRBJ2-2	TRBV11-1	CASSLASFAGVFSNTGELFF
TRBJ2-6	TRBV11-1	CASSAGLAGGRGANVLTF
TRBJ1-2	TRBV5-1	CASSPVGVDYGYTF
TRBJ2-7	TRBV29-1	CSVETEQGESYEQYF
TRBJ1-3	TRBV7-6	CASSRSSSGNTIYF
TRBJ2-7	TRBV30	CAWSPGRVTYEQYF
TRBJ1-1	TRBV12-3/TRBV12-4	CASSFHTEAFF
TRBJ2-5	TRBV27	CASSFRGQETQYF
TRBJ1-1	TRBV6-5	CASSPGQGSFMNTEAFF
TRBJ1-4	TRBV28	CASSTLSKEKLFF
TRBJ2-3	TRBV15	CATSRLTSTDTQYF
TRBJ2-7	TRBV11-3	CASSTGGGLSYEQYF
TRBJ2-1	TRBV24-1	CATSDLEGASYNEQFF
TRBJ2-1	TRBV6-1	CASSSKRGESYNEQFF
TRBJ2-1	TRBV6-1	CASSPWTRVYNEQFF
TRBJ2-3	TRBV20-1	CSAQGLDTQYF
TRBJ1-2	TRBV7-9	CASSLGDIYGYTF
TRBJ2-3	TRBV5-1	CASSPPTVSSTDTQYF
TRBJ1-4	TRBV29-1	CSVVVRQRSELFF